The 10 T cell receptor beta chains below were found in one sample sequenced in a study of brain T cells in children with intractable seizures. TCRdb's table, derived via immunoSEQ multiplex PCR, lists solely in-frame clones and lacks some. The sample includes 62,000 or so clones, approximately 94% of them seen just once. This material consisted of peripheral blood, taken at surgery. The receptors come from a boy under three years old with focal cortical dysplasia and intractable seizures.

The chain recombines TRBV19 with TRBJ1-1; D call uncertain. Germline assignment: CDR1 LNHDA and CDR2 SQIVND (reference sequence). V lost 4 bases, J lost 1 base, and 4 bases lay in between. The CDR3 spans 12 residues. The CDR3 nucleotides read TGTGCCAGTAGTAGTGGGAACACTGAAGCTTTCTTT. This encodes CASSSGNTEAFF.

The V and J genes are TRBV18 and TRBJ1-2, with D unclear. This CDR3 has 17 amino acids. V was shortened by 6 bases and J by 0 bases, with 20 bases between the two germline ends. Germline V CDR1 and CDR2: KGHSH, LQKENI. CDR3 sequence reads: CASSPGPPATANYGYTF. In nucleotides, the CDR3 is TGTGCCAGCTCCCCGGGTCCCCCGGCAACAGCTAACTATGGCTACACCTTC.

As for this clone: The sample carries other DNA sequences with the same CDR3. The chain uses TRBV7-3 and TRBJ1-5, with D unresolved. V lost 0 bases to trimming and J lost 4 bases, with 4 bases between them. In germline, CDR1 is SGHTA, CDR2 FQGTGA. This CDR3 comprises 13 residues. CDR3 coding DNA: TGTGCCAGCAGCTTAACGGGGAATCAGCCCCAGCATTTT. Translating gives CASSLTGNQPQHF.

This clone is a singleton in its sample. V is TRBV13 and J is TRBJ1-2; 12 bases align to TRBD1. The CDR3 is 15 residues long. The germline gives CDR1 PRHDT, CDR2 FYEKMQ (reference sequence). The V and J ends lost 3 bases and 6 bases, in that order; junction bases with no gene match: 5. CDR3 amino acids: CASSLGGQGADGYTF. The CDR3 region has the DNA TGTGCCAGCAGCTTGGGGGGACAGGGGGCAGATGGCTACACCTTC.

The DNA of the CDR3 is TGTGCCAGCAGCTTAATCCCTTCCTCCGCAGGGGATAATTCACCCCTCCACTTT. Translation gives CASSLIPSSAGDNSPLHF. J is TRBJ1-6 and V is TRBV7-6, with a tentative D call TRBD1 (6 bases). The CDR3 loop spans 18 amino acids. The V end lost 2 bases, the J end lost 5 bases, and 19 bases lay between the germline ends. Germline lookup yields CDR1 SGHVS and CDR2 FNYEAQ. Filled out from reference TRBV7-6 and TRBJ1-6, the complete variable domain reads GAGVSQSPRYKVTKRGQDVALRCDPISGHVSLYWYRQALGQGPEFLTYFNYEAQQDKSGLPNDRFSAERPEGSISTLTIQRTEQRDSAMYRCASSLIPSSAGDNSPLHFGNGTRLTVT.

The V call is TRBV7-9, the J call TRBJ1-1; 9 bases line up with TRBD1. The CDR3 spans 16 residues. Germline values: CDR1 SEHNR, CDR2 FQNEAQ (reference sequence). J gave up 3 bases and V 0 bases, and 5 bases lay outside the gene matches. This chain's CDR3 is CASSLALRQGDTEAFF. In DNA, the CDR3 is TGTGCCAGCAGCTTAGCTTTGCGACAGGGGGACACTGAAGCTTTCTTT.

The V call is TRBV4-3, the J call TRBJ1-1; TRBD1 matches 9 bases. The CDR3 extends over 15 amino acids. Germline-derived CDR1 and CDR2 are LGHNA and YSLEER. J gave up 4 bases and V 5 bases, and 8 bases lay outside the gene matches. CDR3 coding DNA: TGCGCCAGCAGCACAAAGACAGGGGGTGCCACTGAAGCTTTCTTT. Its translation is CASSTKTGGATEAFF.

The chain uses TRBV19 and TRBJ1-2; D not certain. CDR3 length: 13 residues. V was clipped by 3 bases and J by 1 base, with 6 bases between them. Germline lookup yields CDR1 LNHDA and CDR2 SQIVND (reference sequence). The CDR3 DNA reads TGTGCCAGTAGTATTGACATTAACTATGGCTACACCTTC. Its translation is CASSIDINYGYTF. Complete variable domain (other parts from reference TRBV19 and TRBJ1-2): DGGITQSPKYLFRKEGQNVTLSCEQNLNHDAMYWYRQDPGQGLRLIYYSQIVNDFQKGDIAEGYSVSREKKESFPLTVTSAQKNPTAFYLCASSIDINYGYTFGSGTRLTVV.

The rearrangement joins TRBV6-5 to TRBJ1-1; TRBD1 is a possible D gene (6 bases). Trimming removed 3 bases at V and 1 base at J, with 9 bases between. CDR3 size: 14 residues. In germline, CDR1 is MNHEY, CDR2 SVGAGI. The DNA for the CDR3 is TGTGCCAGCAGTTATTTAGGGGGGAACACTGAAGCTTTCTTT. Its translation: CASSYLGGNTEAFF.

The rearrangement uses TRBV11-3 and TRBJ2-1, with a weak D call TRBD2 (5 bases). Trimming removed 5 bases at V and 9 bases at J, with 14 bases between. The germline V gene has CDR1 SGHNT and CDR2 YENEEA. This CDR3 spans 13 amino acids. The CDR3 loop is CASSHARTGEQFF. Here the CDR3 DNA reads TGTGCCAGCAGCCACGCCAGGACTGGTGAGCAGTTCTTC.